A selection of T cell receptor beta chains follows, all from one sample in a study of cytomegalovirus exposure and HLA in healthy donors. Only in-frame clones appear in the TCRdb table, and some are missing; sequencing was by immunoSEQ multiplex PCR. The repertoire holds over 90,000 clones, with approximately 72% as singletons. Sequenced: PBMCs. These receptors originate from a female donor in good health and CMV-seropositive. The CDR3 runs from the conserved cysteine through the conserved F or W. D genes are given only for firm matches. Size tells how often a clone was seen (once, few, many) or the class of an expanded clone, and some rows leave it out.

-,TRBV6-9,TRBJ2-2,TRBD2,TGTGCCAGCAGTTATTCGAAATCTGGCGGGGGGGGTAGGGAGCTGTTTTTT,CASSYSKSGGGGRELFF
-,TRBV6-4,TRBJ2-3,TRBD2,TGTGCCAGCAGTGAACAGGGAGGCGGAGCGGGAGGGACAGATACGCAGTATTTT,CASSEQGGGAGGTDTQYF
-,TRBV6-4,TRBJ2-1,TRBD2,TGTGCCAGCAGCCTTCTAGCGGGGGGGCCCAATGAGCAGTTCTTC,CASSLLAGGPNEQFF
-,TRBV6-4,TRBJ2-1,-,TGTGCCACAAGTCCATTGACTAGCTCCTACAATGAGCAGTTCTTC,CATSPLTSSYNEQFF
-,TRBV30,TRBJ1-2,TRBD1,TGTGCCTGGACCCTACAGGGGGCGGATGGCTACACCTTC,CAWTLQGADGYTF
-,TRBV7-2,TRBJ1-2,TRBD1,TGTGCCAGCAGCCCCCCCGGGACAGGCTATGGCTACACCTTC,CASSPPGTGYGYTF
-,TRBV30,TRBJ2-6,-,TGTGCCTGGAGTGTAAGCCAGGGATTCTCTGGGGCCAACGTCCTGACTTTC,CAWSVSQGFSGANVLTF
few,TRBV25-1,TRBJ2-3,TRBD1,TGTGCCAGCAGTGAATTAGGGACAGGTACAGATACGCAGTATTTT,CASSELGTGTDTQYF
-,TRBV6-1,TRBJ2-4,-,TGTGCCAGCGAGGCGGTTAGAGCCAAAAACATTCAGTACTTC,CASEAVRAKNIQYF
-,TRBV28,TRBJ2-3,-,TGTGCCAGCAGTTTAAGGAGGGGCTGGCAGTATTTT,CASSLRRGWQYF
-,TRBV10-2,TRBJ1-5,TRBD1,TGCGCCAGCAGTGACAGGGGGATCAATCAGCCCCAGCATTTT,CASSDRGINQPQHF
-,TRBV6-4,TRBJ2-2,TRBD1,TGTGCCAGCAGCATACAGGGGGAGAACACCGGGGAGCTGTTTTTT,CASSIQGENTGELFF
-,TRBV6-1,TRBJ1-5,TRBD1,TGTGCCAGCACCGGACAGGGACCGATCAATCAGCCCCAGCATTTT,CASTGQGPINQPQHF
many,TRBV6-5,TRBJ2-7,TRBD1,TGTGCCAGCAGTCGCCCATCGACAGGGTTCTACGAGCAGTACTTC,CASSRPSTGFYEQYF